Below, 15 T cell receptor beta chains from the same sample are listed, as sequenced in a study of blood T cell repertoires in COVID-19. Here immunoSEQ multiplex PCR was the method, and the copy in TCRdb shows in-frame clones only, minus some. The repertoire consists of about 30,000 clones, with around 84% occurring once and the leading ten covering about 14%. Sequencing was carried out using peripheral blood. These receptors came from a human donor in a cohort sampled during active COVID-19.

The chain links TRBV28 to TRBJ2-3, with D possibly matching TRBD1 (5 bases). V lost 7 bases, J lost 2 bases, and 10 bases lay in between. The V gene's germline CDR1 is MDHEN and CDR2 SYDVKM. This CDR3 contains 13 residues. The chain's CDR3 is CASKRQNTDTQYF. CDR3 sequence (DNA): TGTGCCAGCAAGAGACAGAACACAGATACGCAGTATTTT.

The V gene is TRBV18, the J gene TRBJ2-2; tentative D call: TRBD1 (6 bases). This CDR3 contains 16 residues. Germline assignment: CDR1 KGHSH and CDR2 LQKENI. Trimming pared 3 bases from V and 5 bases from J, leaving 16 bases between. DNA of the CDR3: TGTGCCAGCTCACCCCAGTTAGGGGGTCGAACCGGGGAGCTGTTTTTT. It codes for CASSPQLGGRTGELFF.

This clone has just a few counts. The chain is built from TRBV28 and TRBJ2-1; D perhaps matches TRBD1 (5 bases). V lost 4 bases to trimming and J lost 0 bases, with 7 bases between them. The germline CDR1 and CDR2 sequences are MDHEN and SYDVKM. The CDR3 consists of 14 residues. The CDR3 loop reads CASSSDSSYNEQFF. Here the CDR3 DNA reads TGTGCCAGCAGTTCCGACAGCTCCTACAATGAGCAGTTCTTC. Variable domain in full (rest from reference TRBV28 and TRBJ2-1): DVKVTQSSRYLVKRTGEKVFLECVQDMDHENMFWYRQDPGLGLRLIYFSYDVKMKEKGDIPEGYSVSREKKERFSLILESASTNQTSMYLCASSSDSSYNEQFFGPGTRLTVL.

CDR3 DNA sequence: TGTGCCAGCAGCCATGGACAGGGTTGGGGCTACACCTTC. As protein: CASSHGQGWGYTF. J is TRBJ1-2 and V is TRBV7-9, with 8 bases fitting TRBD1. Losses at the gene ends were 5 bases for V and 8 bases for J; bases not matched to a gene: 7. CDR3 length: 13 residues. The V gene's germline CDR1 is SEHNR and CDR2 FQNEAQ (reference sequence).

The genes are TRBV12-1 and TRBJ2-1; the DNA was not used to check the table's D call, TRBD2. TRBV12-1 is assigned pseudogene status. This CDR3 has 15 amino acids. CDR3 coding DNA: TGTGCCAGCAGCCCGCGACTCGGGGTCCCCGGAGAGCAGTTCTTC. Its translation is CASSPRLGVPGEQFF.

The chain is built from TRBV5-4 and TRBJ1-3; D might be TRBD1 (5 bases). CDR3 length: 15 residues. The germline CDR1 and CDR2 sequences are SGHNT and YYREEE (reference sequence). Trimming shortened V by 3 bases and J by 0 bases, and 10 bases separated the two germline ends. CDR3 in amino acids: CASSSTGISGNTIYF. DNA of the CDR3: TGTGCCAGCAGCTCAACAGGTATCTCTGGAAACACCATATATTTT.

J is TRBJ2-7 and V is TRBV28; 7 bases match TRBD1. This CDR3 region has 14 residues. From germline, CDR1 is MDHEN and CDR2 SYDVKM. V was pared by 7 bases and J by 4 bases, with 10 bases of the junction left unmatched. The CDR3 DNA is TGTGCCAGCACCCAGAAGGGGGCTGTGTACGAGCAGTACTTC. This sequence encodes CASTQKGAVYEQYF.

The rearrangement links TRBV15 to TRBJ2-7; 7 bases map to TRBD1. CDR1 is LNHNV and CDR2 is YYDKDF in the germline V gene (reference sequence). This CDR3 region has 15 residues. V lost 1 base and J lost 2; bases outside the gene matches: 5. CDR3: CATSRATGVAYEQYF. DNA for the CDR3: TGTGCCACCAGCAGAGCAACAGGGGTCGCCTACGAGCAGTACTTC.

This clone was found once. The chain has TRBV6-5 and TRBJ2-7, with TRBD2 matching 7 bases. The CDR3 is made up of 15 amino acids. Germline CDR1 reads MNHEY; CDR2 reads SVGAGI. V trimming: 6 bases; J trimming: 4 bases; junction bases outside the gene matches: 12. CDR3 region: CASSQPGGGTYEQYF. In nucleotides, the CDR3 is TGTGCCAGCAGCCAACCGGGGGGTGGGACGTACGAGCAGTACTTC.

A few counts support this clone. This chain links TRBV28 with TRBJ1-4, with a possible D match to TRBD1 (5 bases). The CDR3 sequence is 12 residues long. The germline V gene encodes CDR1 MDHEN and CDR2 SYDVKM. V lost 6 bases to trimming and J lost 8 bases, with 10 bases between them. The CDR3 region has the DNA TGTGCCAGCAGAGGACAAACCGAAAAACTGTTTTTT. This encodes CASRGQTEKLFF.

This clone appeared a few times. The chain is built from TRBV7-3 and TRBJ1-6; tentative D call: TRBD1 (6 bases). The CDR3 spans 13 residues. Germline lookup yields CDR1 SGHTA and CDR2 FQGTGA. V was cut by 3 bases and J by 9 bases, with 9 bases left in between. The CDR3 coding sequence is TGTGCCAGCAGCTTGCAGGGGACTTCACCCCTCCACTTT. Its translation is CASSLQGTSPLHF.

The V gene is TRBV6-5, the J gene TRBJ1-5, with 7 bases that match TRBD1. This CDR3 contains 15 residues. V trimming: 6 bases; J trimming: 7 bases; junction bases outside the gene matches: 12. CDR1 is MNHEY, CDR2 SVGAGI, per germline. Written as DNA, the CDR3 is TGTGCCAGCAGACCAACAGGGGATGTCAACCAGCCCCAGCATTTT. It specifies CASRPTGDVNQPQHF.

The rearrangement links TRBV10-1 to TRBJ1-4; tentative D call: TRBD1 (5 bases). Trimming took 3 bases from V and 8 from J, leaving 16 bases between them. Germline V gives CDR1 WNHNN, CDR2 SYGVQD (reference sequence). This CDR3 region has 15 residues. In DNA, the CDR3 is TGCGCCAGCAGTGATAGGAGGGAAAGGGGCGAAAAACTGTTTTTT. Protein product: CASSDRRERGEKLFF.

The V gene is TRBV11-2, the J gene TRBJ2-4, with 12 nucleotides matching TRBD2. Germline CDR1 reads SGHAT; CDR2 reads FQNNGV. The length of the CDR3 is 17 residues. J lost 7 bases, V lost 2 bases, and 9 bases had no gene match. As DNA, the CDR3 is TGTGCCAGCAGCTTAAGACTAGCGGGGGCCCAAGGGAACATTCAGTACTTC. This gives the protein CASSLRLAGAQGNIQYF.

The chain recombines TRBV28 with TRBJ2-7; D might be TRBD1 (6 bases). CDR1 is MDHEN, CDR2 SYDVKM, per germline. The CDR3 loop spans 19 amino acids. V was clipped by 1 base and J by 0 bases, with 22 bases between them. CDR3 sequence reads: CASSLSYVTGSTSSYEQYF. CDR3 in DNA: TGTGCCAGCAGTTTATCATACGTAACAGGGAGTACGTCCTCCTACGAGCAGTACTTC.